This T cell receptor (beta chain) stems from a study of blood T cell repertoires in COVID-19. Study at large: COVID-19 samples collected from the United States, Italy and Spain covered acute and convalescent phases. Sources were T cells, B-cell-depleted T cells, or PBMCs; the material itself was cDNA or gDNA.

The V gene lost 2 bases and the J gene lost 4 bases, with 6 bases spanning the gap. The germline V gene encodes CDR1 MNHEY and CDR2 SMNVEV (reference sequence). This CDR3 has 12 residues. The protocol was immunoSEQ multiplex PCR, while the TCRdb copy is restricted to in-frame clones and leaves out a portion. Here the sample spans under 500,000 clones, about 89% being singletons. Sequenced material: peripheral blood. This receptor was obtained from a woman in her thirties with acute or convalescent COVID-19. J is TRBJ2-7 and V is TRBV27; the D is unclear. The CDR3 sequence: CASSLAGYEQYF. The CDR3 coding sequence is TGTGCCAGCAGTTTAGCAGGTTACGAGCAGTACTTC.